These T cell receptor beta chains were read from a single sample in a study of cytomegalovirus exposure and HLA in healthy donors. Sequenced by immunoSEQ multiplex PCR; TCRdb stores in-frame clones only, minus some. This table has some 74,000 clones, about three quarters appearing once. The material sequenced was PBMCs. The receptors stem from a male donor in good health and CMV-seronegative. Each CDR3 is given with its conserved first and last residue. A D gene is named only where the DNA matches it firmly. A row's size may be missing; if present it is once, few, many or a size class.

j_call,v_call,d_call,clone_size,cdr3_length,cdr3_aa,cdr3_nt
TRBJ2-3,TRBV5-1,TRBD2,NA,15,CASSFLAGNTDTQYF,TGCGCCAGCAGCTTTCTAGCGGGGAACACAGATACGCAGTATTTT
TRBJ1-6,TRBV6-5,TRBD1,once,12,CASSNRGSPLNF,TGTGCCAGCAGCAACAGGGGTTCACCCCTCAACTTT
TRBJ1-1,TRBV6-5,NA,NA,11,CASSSPGEAFF,TGTGCCAGCAGTTCCCCGGGTGAAGCTTTCTTT
TRBJ2-7,TRBV6-1,TRBD1,NA,16,CASSEAWGQGVYEQYF,TGTGCCAGCAGTGAAGCTTGGGGACAGGGGGTCTACGAGCAGTACTTC
TRBJ1-4,TRBV6-5,NA,NA,16,CASSYSYKTEVEKLFF,TGTGCCAGCAGTTACTCGTACAAGACAGAAGTTGAAAAGCTGTTTTTT
TRBJ2-5,TRBV25-1,TRBD1,NA,16,CASSDPRQGGQETQYF,TGTGCCAGCAGTGACCCCAGACAGGGGGGTCAAGAGACCCAGTACTTC
TRBJ1-1,TRBV5-1,NA,NA,13,CASSLAGFAEAFF,TGCGCCAGCAGCTTGGCAGGGTTTGCTGAAGCTTTCTTT
TRBJ2-2,TRBV5-4,TRBD1,NA,16,CASSRGGQGVTGELFF,TGTGCCAGCAGCCGGGGGGGACAGGGGGTCACCGGGGAGCTGTTTTTT
TRBJ1-1,TRBV4-1,NA,NA,18,CASSQLPLGISKNTEAFF,TGCGCCAGCAGCCAATTACCTTTGGGCATCTCTAAGAACACTGAAGCTTTCTTT
TRBJ1-5,TRBV5-1,NA,NA,15,CASSLDPGNNQPQHF,TGCGCCAGCAGCTTGGATCCAGGCAACAATCAGCCCCAGCATTTT
TRBJ2-1,TRBV27,NA,once,15,CASSLGGSSYNEQFF,TGTGCCAGCAGTTTGGGCGGGTCCTCCTACAATGAGCAGTTCTTC
TRBJ2-7,TRBV4-1,NA,few,14,CASSPTGDPYEQYF,TGCGCCAGCAGCCCAACGGGAGATCCCTACGAGCAGTACTTC
TRBJ1-1,TRBV25-1,NA,NA,11,CASSGTGVAFF,TGTGCCAGCAGTGGAACGGGGGTGGCTTTCTTT
TRBJ2-3,TRBV7-3,TRBD1,NA,15,CASSARDSHTDTQYF,TGTGCCAGCAGCGCCCGGGACAGCCACACAGATACGCAGTATTTT
TRBJ2-7,TRBV28,TRBD2,NA,16,CASIGPGREGNYEQYF,TGTGCCAGCATAGGCCCGGGGAGGGAGGGAAACTACGAGCAGTACTTC
TRBJ2-6,TRBV2,TRBD1,NA,17,CASRRGQGYPGANVLTF,TGTGCCAGCAGGCGGGGACAGGGGTATCCTGGGGCCAACGTCCTGACTTTC
TRBJ1-1,TRBV19,TRBD1,NA,15,CASKTGGPLVTEAFF,TGTGCCAGTAAGACAGGGGGGCCTTTAGTCACTGAAGCTTTCTTT
TRBJ2-3,TRBV30,NA,NA,16,CAWSLGLGDKGDTQYF,TGTGCCTGGAGCCTAGGCCTCGGGGATAAAGGAGATACGCAGTATTTT
TRBJ2-3,TRBV11-2,TRBD2,NA,15,CASSRSGRDTDTQYF,TGTGCCAGCAGCCGTAGCGGGAGGGACACAGATACGCAGTATTTT
TRBJ1-2,TRBV9,NA,NA,16,CASSAPRGGGRYGYPF,TGTGCCAGCAGCGCCCCCCGAGGGGGAGGGCGCTATGGCTACCCCTTC
TRBJ2-2,TRBV9,NA,NA,14,CASSVAVNTGELFF,TGTGCCAGCAGCGTAGCTGTGAACACCGGGGAGCTGTTTTTT
TRBJ2-6,TRBV4-1,TRBD2,NA,17,CASSQASGGVGANVLTF,TGCGCCAGCAGCCAGGCTAGCGGGGGGGTCGGGGCCAACGTCCTGACTTTC
TRBJ2-1,TRBV4-2,NA,NA,18,CASRALGRRDRSYNEQFF,TGTGCCAGCAGGGCTCTTGGGCGGCGGGACCGATCCTACAATGAGCAGTTCTTC
TRBJ1-5,TRBV28,TRBD1,once,16,CASSSHAGQGNQPQNF,TGTGCCAGCAGTAGTCACGCCGGACAGGGCAATCAGCCCCAGAATTTT
TRBJ1-1,TRBV4-2,NA,NA,13,CASSLIGETEAFF,TGTGCCAGCAGCCTAATAGGGGAAACCGAAGCTTTCTTT
TRBJ2-1,TRBV29-1,TRBD1,NA,14,CSGMTGSSYNEQFF,TGCAGCGGGATGACAGGGAGCTCCTACAATGAGCAGTTCTTC
TRBJ2-1,TRBV10-1,NA,NA,14,CASSGQRHNNEQFF,TGCGCCAGCAGTGGCCAGCGGCATAACAATGAGCAGTTCTTC
TRBJ1-1,TRBV4-1,TRBD1,NA,14,CASSRTGRDTEAFF,TGCGCCAGCAGCCGGACAGGTAGGGACACTGAAGCTTTCTTT
TRBJ2-5,TRBV2,NA,NA,16,CASSEARGRGSETQYF,TGTGCCAGCAGTGAAGCGCGGGGGCGGGGGAGCGAGACCCAGTACTTC
TRBJ1-4,TRBV5-6,NA,NA,15,CASSLWGGLNEKLFF,TGTGCCAGCAGCTTGTGGGGGGGCTTAAATGAAAAACTGTTTTTT
TRBJ2-1,TRBV6-6,TRBD1,NA,13,CASKGQGNNEQFF,TGTGCCAGCAAGGGACAGGGGAACAATGAGCAGTTCTTC
TRBJ1-3,TRBV5-1,NA,NA,18,CASSLAPAGGGSGSTIYF,TGCGCCAGCAGCTTGGCCCCGGCCGGGGGGGGCTCTGGAAGCACCATATATTTT
TRBJ2-3,TRBV5-1,TRBD1,NA,14,CASGRQGPTDTQYF,TGCGCCAGCGGCCGACAGGGCCCCACAGATACGCAGTATTTT
TRBJ2-3,TRBV9,TRBD1,few,15,CASSDRGVGTDTQYF,TGTGCCAGCAGCGACAGGGGAGTTGGCACAGATACGCAGTATTTT